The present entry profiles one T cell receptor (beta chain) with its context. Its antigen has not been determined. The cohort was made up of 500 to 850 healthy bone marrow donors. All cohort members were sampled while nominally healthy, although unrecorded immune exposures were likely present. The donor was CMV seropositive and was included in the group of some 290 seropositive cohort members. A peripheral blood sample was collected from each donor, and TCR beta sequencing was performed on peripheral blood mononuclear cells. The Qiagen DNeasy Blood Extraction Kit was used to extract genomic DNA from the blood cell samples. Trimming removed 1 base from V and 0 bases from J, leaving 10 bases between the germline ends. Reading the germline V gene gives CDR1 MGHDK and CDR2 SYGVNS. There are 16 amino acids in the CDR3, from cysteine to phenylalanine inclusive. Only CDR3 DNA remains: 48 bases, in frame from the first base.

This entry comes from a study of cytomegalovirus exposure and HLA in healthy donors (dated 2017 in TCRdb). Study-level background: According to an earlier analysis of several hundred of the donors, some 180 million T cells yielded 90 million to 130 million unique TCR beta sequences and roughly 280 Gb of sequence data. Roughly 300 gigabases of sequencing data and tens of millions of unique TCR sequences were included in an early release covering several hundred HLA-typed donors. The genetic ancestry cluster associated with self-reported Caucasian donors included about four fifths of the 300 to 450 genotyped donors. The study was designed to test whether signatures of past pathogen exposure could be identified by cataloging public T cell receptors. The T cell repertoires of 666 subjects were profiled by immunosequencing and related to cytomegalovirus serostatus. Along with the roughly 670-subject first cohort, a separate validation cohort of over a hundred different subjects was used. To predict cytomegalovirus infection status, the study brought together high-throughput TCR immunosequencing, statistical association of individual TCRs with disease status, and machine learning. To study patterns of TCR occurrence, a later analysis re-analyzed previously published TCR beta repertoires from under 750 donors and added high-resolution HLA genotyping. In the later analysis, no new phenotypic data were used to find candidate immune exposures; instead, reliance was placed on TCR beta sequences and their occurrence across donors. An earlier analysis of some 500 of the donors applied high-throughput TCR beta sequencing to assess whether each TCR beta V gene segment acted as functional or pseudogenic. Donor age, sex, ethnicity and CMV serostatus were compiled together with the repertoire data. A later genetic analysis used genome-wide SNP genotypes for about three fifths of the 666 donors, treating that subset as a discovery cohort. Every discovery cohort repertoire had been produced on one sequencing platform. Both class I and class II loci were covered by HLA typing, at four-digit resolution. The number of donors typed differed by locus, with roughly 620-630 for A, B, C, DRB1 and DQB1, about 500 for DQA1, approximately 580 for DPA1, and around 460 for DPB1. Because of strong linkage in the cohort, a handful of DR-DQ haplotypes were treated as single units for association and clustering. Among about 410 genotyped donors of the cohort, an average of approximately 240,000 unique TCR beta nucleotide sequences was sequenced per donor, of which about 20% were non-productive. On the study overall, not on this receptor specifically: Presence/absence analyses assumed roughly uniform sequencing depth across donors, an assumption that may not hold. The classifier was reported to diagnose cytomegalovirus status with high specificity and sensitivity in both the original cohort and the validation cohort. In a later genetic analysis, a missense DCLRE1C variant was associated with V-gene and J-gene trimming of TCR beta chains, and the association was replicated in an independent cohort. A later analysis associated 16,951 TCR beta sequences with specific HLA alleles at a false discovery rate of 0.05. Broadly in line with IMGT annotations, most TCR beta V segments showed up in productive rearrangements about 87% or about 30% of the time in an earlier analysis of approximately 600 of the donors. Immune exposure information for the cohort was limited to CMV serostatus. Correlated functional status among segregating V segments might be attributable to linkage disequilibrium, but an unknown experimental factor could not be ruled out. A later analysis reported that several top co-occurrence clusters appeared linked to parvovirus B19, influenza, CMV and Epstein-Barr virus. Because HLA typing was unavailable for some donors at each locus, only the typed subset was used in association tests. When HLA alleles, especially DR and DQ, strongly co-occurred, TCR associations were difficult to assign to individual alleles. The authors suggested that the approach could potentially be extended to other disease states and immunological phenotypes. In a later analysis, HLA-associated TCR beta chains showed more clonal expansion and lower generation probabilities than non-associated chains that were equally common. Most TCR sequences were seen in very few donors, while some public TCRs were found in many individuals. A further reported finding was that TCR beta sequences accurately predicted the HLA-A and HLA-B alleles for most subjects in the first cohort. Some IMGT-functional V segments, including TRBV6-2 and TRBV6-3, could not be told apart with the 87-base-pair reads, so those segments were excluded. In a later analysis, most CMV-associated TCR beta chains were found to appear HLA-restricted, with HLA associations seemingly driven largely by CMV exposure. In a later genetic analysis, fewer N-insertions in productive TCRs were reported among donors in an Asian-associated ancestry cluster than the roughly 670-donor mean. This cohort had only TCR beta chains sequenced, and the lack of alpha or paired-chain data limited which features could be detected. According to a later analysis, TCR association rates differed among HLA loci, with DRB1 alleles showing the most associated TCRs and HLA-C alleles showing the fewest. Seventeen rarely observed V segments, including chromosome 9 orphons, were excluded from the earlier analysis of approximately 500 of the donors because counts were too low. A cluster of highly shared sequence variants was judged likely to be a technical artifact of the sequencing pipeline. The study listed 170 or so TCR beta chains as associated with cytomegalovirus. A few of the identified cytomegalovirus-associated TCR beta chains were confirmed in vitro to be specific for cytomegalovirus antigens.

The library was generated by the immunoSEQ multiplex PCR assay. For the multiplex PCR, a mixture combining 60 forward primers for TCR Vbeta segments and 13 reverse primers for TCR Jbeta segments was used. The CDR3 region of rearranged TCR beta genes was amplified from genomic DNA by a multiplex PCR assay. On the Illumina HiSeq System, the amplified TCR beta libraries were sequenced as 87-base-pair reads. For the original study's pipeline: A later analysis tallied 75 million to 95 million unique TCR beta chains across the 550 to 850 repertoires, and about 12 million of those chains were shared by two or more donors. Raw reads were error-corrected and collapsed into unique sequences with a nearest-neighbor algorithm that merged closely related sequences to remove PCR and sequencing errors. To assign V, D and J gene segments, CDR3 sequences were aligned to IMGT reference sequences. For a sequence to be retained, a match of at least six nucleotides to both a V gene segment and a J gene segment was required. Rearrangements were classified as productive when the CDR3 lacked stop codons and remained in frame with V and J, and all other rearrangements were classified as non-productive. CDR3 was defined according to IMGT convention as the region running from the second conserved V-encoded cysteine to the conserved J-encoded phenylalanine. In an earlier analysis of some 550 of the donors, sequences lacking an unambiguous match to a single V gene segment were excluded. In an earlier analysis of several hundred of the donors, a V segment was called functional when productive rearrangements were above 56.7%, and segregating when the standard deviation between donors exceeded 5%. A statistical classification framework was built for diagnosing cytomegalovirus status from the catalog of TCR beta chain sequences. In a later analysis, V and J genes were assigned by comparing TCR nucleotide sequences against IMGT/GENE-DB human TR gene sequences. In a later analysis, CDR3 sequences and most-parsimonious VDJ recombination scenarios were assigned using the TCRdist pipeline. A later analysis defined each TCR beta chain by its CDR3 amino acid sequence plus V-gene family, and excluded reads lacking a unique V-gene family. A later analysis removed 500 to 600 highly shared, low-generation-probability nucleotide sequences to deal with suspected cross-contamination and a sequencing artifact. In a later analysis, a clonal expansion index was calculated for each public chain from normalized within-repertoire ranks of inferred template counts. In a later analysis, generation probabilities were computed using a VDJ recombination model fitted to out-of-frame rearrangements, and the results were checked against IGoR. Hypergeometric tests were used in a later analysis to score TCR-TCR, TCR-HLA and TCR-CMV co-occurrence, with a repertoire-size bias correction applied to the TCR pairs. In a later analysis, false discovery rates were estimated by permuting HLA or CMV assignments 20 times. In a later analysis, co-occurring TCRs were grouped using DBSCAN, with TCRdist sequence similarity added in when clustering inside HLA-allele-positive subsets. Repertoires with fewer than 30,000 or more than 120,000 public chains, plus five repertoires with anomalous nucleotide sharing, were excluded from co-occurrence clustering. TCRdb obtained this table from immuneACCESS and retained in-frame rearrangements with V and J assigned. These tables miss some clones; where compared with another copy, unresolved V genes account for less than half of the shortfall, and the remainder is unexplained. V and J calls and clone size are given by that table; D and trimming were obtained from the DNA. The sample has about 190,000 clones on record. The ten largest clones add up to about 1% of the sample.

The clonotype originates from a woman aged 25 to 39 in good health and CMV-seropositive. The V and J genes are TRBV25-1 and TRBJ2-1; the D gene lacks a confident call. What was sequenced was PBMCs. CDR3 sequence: CASSESRRSSYNEQFF. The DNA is TGTGCCAGCAGTGAATCACGGCGGAGCTCCTACAATGAGCAGTTCTTC. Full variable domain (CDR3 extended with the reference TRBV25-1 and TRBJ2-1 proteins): EADIYQTPRYLVIGTGKKITLECSQTMGHDKMYWYQQDPGMELHLIHYSYGVNSTEKGDLSSESTVSRIRTEHFPLTLESARPSHTSQYLCASSESRRSSYNEQFFGPGTRLTVL.